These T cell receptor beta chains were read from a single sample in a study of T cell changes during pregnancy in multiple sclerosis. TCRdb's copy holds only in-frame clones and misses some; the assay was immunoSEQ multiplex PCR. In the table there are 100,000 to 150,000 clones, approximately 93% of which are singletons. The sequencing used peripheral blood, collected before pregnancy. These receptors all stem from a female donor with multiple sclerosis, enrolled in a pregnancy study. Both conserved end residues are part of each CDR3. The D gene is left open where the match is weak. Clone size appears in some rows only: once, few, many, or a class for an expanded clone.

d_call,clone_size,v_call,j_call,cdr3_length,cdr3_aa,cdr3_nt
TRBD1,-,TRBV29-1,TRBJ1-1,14,CSTSSRDRNTEAFF,TGCAGCACCTCCAGCCGGGACAGGAACACTGAAGCTTTCTTT
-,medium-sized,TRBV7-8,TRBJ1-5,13,CASSWTRNQPQHF,TGTGCCAGCAGCTGGACACGCAATCAGCCCCAGCATTTT
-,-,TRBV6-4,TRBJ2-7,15,CAYQGGGESSYEQYF,TGTGCCTACCAGGGTGGCGGGGAGAGCTCCTACGAGCAGTACTTC
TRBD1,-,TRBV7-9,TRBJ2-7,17,CASSWQLTGQGKAEQYF,TGTGCCAGCAGCTGGCAACTAACAGGACAGGGTAAGGCCGAGCAGTACTTC
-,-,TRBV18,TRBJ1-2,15,CASSPRSDKEYGYTF,TGTGCCAGCTCACCACGCTCGGACAAAGAGTATGGCTACACCTTC
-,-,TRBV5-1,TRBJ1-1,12,CASSEGNTEAFF,TGCGCCAGCTCTGAGGGGAACACTGAAGCTTTCTTT
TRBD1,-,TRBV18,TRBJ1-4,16,CASSTRQGQTNEKLFF,TGTGCCAGCTCAACCCGACAGGGCCAAACTAATGAAAAACTGTTTTTT
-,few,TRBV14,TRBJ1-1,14,CASSQVASTAEAFF,TGTGCCAGCAGCCAGGTAGCATCGACGGCTGAAGCTTTCTTT
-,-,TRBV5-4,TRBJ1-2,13,CASSLQDNYGYTF,TGTGCCAGCAGCTTACAGGATAACTATGGCTACACCTTC
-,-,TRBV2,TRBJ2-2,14,CASRGGDRTGELFF,TGTGCCAGCAGAGGGGGAGATCGGACCGGGGAGCTGTTTTTT
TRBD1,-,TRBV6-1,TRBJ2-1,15,CATSTPDRFYNEQFF,TGTGCCACCTCTACTCCGGACAGGTTCTACAATGAGCAGTTCTTC
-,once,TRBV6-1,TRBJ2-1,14,CASSLLGTPDEQFF,TGTGCCAGCAGTCTCTTAGGGACACCGGATGAGCAGTTCTTC
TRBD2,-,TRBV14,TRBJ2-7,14,CASSQLGGLYEQYF,TGTGCCAGCAGCCAATTGGGAGGGCTCTACGAGCAGTACTTC
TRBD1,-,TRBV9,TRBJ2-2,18,CASSPRQGASGFTGELFF,TGTGCCAGCAGCCCCCGACAGGGGGCTTCGGGTTTCACCGGGGAGCTGTTTTTT
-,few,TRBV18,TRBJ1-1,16,CASSPQPPIGGTEAFF,TGTGCCAGCTCACCTCAACCGCCGATAGGGGGCACTGAAGCTTTCTTT
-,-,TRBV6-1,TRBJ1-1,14,CASSSGGLNTEAFF,TGTGCCAGCAGTTCGGGGGGACTGAACACTGAAGCTTTCTTT
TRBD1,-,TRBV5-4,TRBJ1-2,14,CASSLQGADYGYTF,TGTGCCAGCAGCTTACAGGGGGCGGACTATGGCTACACCTTC
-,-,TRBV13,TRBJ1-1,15,CASSLVPRRWAEAFF,TGTGCCAGCAGCTTAGTGCCGCGGCGCTGGGCTGAAGCTTTCTTT
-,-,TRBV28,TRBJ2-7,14,CASSAGLAGREQYF,TGTGCCAGCAGTGCCGGGCTAGCAGGAAGGGAGCAGTACTTC
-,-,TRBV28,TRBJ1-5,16,CASSLPLIDNNQPQHF,TGTGCCAGCAGTTTACCCCTGATAGACAACAATCAGCCCCAGCATTTT
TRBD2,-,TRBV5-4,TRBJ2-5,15,CASSLPGGHQETQYF,TGTGCCAGCAGCTTGCCGGGAGGCCACCAAGAGACCCAGTACTTC
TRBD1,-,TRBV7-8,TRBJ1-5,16,CASSAWTGDSNQPQHF,TGTGCCAGCAGCGCCTGGACAGGGGATAGCAATCAGCCCCAGCATTTT
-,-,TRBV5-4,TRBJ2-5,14,CASSSGSFQETQYF,TGTGCCAGCAGCTCAGGGTCCTTCCAAGAGACCCAGTACTTC
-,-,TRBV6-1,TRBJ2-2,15,CASSELTGTTGELFF,TGTGCCAGCAGTGAACTTACAGGGACAACCGGGGAGCTGTTTTTT
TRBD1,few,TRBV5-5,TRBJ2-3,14,CASSSGDRGDTQYF,TGTGCCAGCAGCTCGGGGGACAGGGGTGATACGCAGTATTTT
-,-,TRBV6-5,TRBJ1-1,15,CASSHRRGPNTEAFF,TGTGCCAGCAGTCATCGAAGGGGCCCCAACACTGAAGCTTTCTTT
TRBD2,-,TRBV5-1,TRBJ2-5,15,CASSPGTSGWETQYF,TGCGCCAGCAGCCCCGGGACTAGTGGTTGGGAGACCCAGTACTTC